The subject of this entry is one TCR beta chain. Its antigen is not known. The data originate from a study of T cells in Graves' hyperthyroidism and ophthalmopathy. Study conclusions and caveats: With a median lead of approximately six months before onset, the model predicted ophthalmopathy. In blood, most of the thyroid clonotypes expanded above 0.001 were also present.

The ends were cut back, 1 base at V and 5 bases at J, with 15 bases in the middle. Per the germline V gene, CDR1 is MGHDK and CDR2 is SYGVNS. This CDR3 is 16 amino acids long. Authors of the study amplified TCR beta CDR3 regions from RNA transcripts. The study used the HTBI primer set for a first-round RT-PCR of the TCR CDR3. TCRdb processed the multiplex PCR reads anew with MiXCR; each CDR3 protein has one entry. The table shows 480,000 or so distinct CDR3 sequences, with about 46% occurring only once. Any patient presenting with uncontrolled infection, other autoimmune disease, pregnancy or lactation was left out.

The sequence was collected from an adult woman with Graves' disease, either hyperthyroidism or ophthalmopathy (not recorded which). J is TRBJ1-5 and V is TRBV25-1, with no clear D. The sequenced sample consisted of peripheral blood or thyroid tissue (not recorded which). CDR3 sequence reads: CASSEFSGGADQPQHF. CDR3 nucleotides: TGTGCCAGCAGTGAATTTTCGGGAGGAGCGGATCAGCCCCAGCATTTT.